The 25 T cell receptor beta chains below were found in one sample sequenced in a study of cytomegalovirus exposure and HLA in healthy donors. The PCR was carried out with 60 Vbeta primers and 13 Jbeta primers. Generated by immunoSEQ multiplex PCR, the TCRdb table keeps only in-frame clones and is missing some. In the table there are some 180,000 clones, 75% to 85% of which are singletons. The sequencing sample was made of PBMCs. These receptors came from a woman aged 25 to 39 in good health and CMV-seropositive.

The chain links TRBV30 to TRBJ1-6; tentative D call: TRBD1 (5 bases). CDR1 is GTSNPN and CDR2 is SVGIG in the germline V gene (reference sequence). The CDR3 spans 12 residues. Trimming removed 5 bases at V and 9 bases at J, with 11 bases between. CDR3 sequence reads: CAWAGGGSPLHF. The CDR3 DNA sequence: TGTGCCTGGGCGGGGGGGGGTTCACCCCTCCACTTT. Together with reference TRBV30 and TRBJ1-6, the CDR3 gives the full variable domain: SQTIHQWPATLVQPVGSPLSLECTVEGTSNPNLYWYRQAAGRGLQLLFYSVGIGQISSEVPQNLSASRPQDRQFILSSKKLLLSDSGFYLCAWAGGGSPLHFGNGTRLTVT.

This chain joins TRBV28 and TRBJ1-2; D may be TRBD1 (5 bases). The CDR3 covers 13 residues. Deletions cut 4 bases from V and 6 bases from J, with 12 bases between. Germline lookup yields CDR1 MDHEN and CDR2 SYDVKM. The CDR3, as DNA: TGTGCCAGCAGTTCGGCCCACAGGAATGGCTACACCTTC. This codes for CASSSAHRNGYTF.

This chain joins TRBV29-1 and TRBJ1-2; TRBD1 might be the D (5 bases). The CDR3 is 12 residues long. Trimming took off 5 bases at V and 4 bases at J, with 11 bases between the two ends. CDR1 and CDR2 (germline): SQVTM, ANQGSEA. CDR3 residues: CSVNFQGYGYTF. CDR3 sequence (DNA): TGCAGCGTTAATTTTCAGGGCTATGGCTACACCTTC. The variable domain in full, with the rest retrieved from reference TRBV29-1 and TRBJ1-2, is SAVISQKPSRDICQRGTSLTIQCQVDSQVTMMFWYRQQPGQSLTLIATANQGSEATYESGFVIDKFPISRPNLTFSTLTVSNMSPEDSSIYLCSVNFQGYGYTFGSGTRLTVV.

The chain is built from TRBV7-8 and TRBJ1-2; the D gene is possibly TRBD1 (6 bases). The CDR3 has 15 residues. Germline CDR1 reads SGHVS; CDR2 reads FQNEAQ. V was cut by 5 bases and J by 2 bases, with 15 bases left in between. The CDR3 coding sequence is TGTGCCAGCAGCAAGGAACAGGGTATCAACTATGGCTACACCTTC. Amino acids: CASSKEQGINYGYTF. The full variable domain, completed using reference TRBV7-8 and TRBJ1-2, is GAGVSQSPRYKVAKRGQDVALRCDPISGHVSLFWYQQALGQGPEFLTYFQNEAQLDKSGLPSDRFFAERPEGSVSTLKIQRTQQEDSAVYLCASSKEQGINYGYTFGSGTRLTVV.

This clone was seen a single time. The chain uses TRBV21-1 and TRBJ2-6; the D segment call TRBD1 is taken from the table without a DNA check. TRBV21-1 is noted as a pseudogene. This CDR3 spans 16 amino acids. CDR3 DNA: TGTGCCAGCAGCAATCAGGGCGGCTCTGGGGCCAACGTCCTGACTTTC. Encoded protein: CASSNQGGSGANVLTF.

This clone was seen a handful of times. The V gene is TRBV4-3, the J gene TRBJ2-6; D gene unclear. CDR3 length: 16 residues. CDR1 LGHNA and CDR2 YSLEER come from the germline V gene. V was pared by 0 bases and J by 2 bases, with 8 bases between. The CDR3 here is CASSQDLTTGANVLTF. The CDR3 coding sequence is TGCGCCAGCAGCCAAGATTTGACAACTGGGGCCAACGTCCTGACTTTC.

V usage is TRBV18 and J usage is TRBJ1-2, with D possibly being TRBD1 (6 bases). Germline V lookup: CDR1 KGHSH, CDR2 LQKENI. The length of the CDR3 is 12 residues. The V end was cut by 2 bases, the J end by 9 bases, with 10 bases between. The CDR3 here is CASSPSWDSYTF. The CDR3 nucleotides read TGTGCCAGCTCACCAAGTTGGGACAGCTACACCTTC.

The V gene is TRBV7-2, the J gene TRBJ2-3; no reliable D call. The CDR3 is 16 amino acids. V was pared by 2 bases and J by 1 base, with 13 bases between. Germline V gene lookup returns CDR1 SGHTA and CDR2 FQGNSA. The CDR3 bases are TGTGCCAGCAGCTTAAGTGGCAGAGAGGGCACAGATACGCAGTATTTT. Its protein product is CASSLSGREGTDTQYF. Variable domain in full (rest from reference TRBV7-2 and TRBJ2-3): GAGVSQSPSNKVTEKGKDVELRCDPISGHTALYWYRQSLGQGLEFLIYFQGNSAPDKSGLPSDRFSAERTGGSVSTLTIQRTQQEDSAVYLCASSLSGREGTDTQYFGPGTRLTVL.

The gene calls are TRBV19 and TRBJ2-1, with D perhaps matching TRBD2 (5 bases). Trimming cost V 5 bases and J 2 bases, with 25 bases left between them. This CDR3 has 19 residues. Germline V gene data show CDR1 as LNHDA and CDR2 as SQIVND (reference sequence). CDR3: CASSLRTPDSGSPYNEQFF. The CDR3 region has the DNA TGTGCCAGTAGTCTTCGGACCCCGGACTCTGGGAGCCCCTACAATGAGCAGTTCTTC.

For the CDR3, the DNA is TGTGCCAGCTCACCGGGACAGGCCGCGAACACTGAAGCTTTCTTT. It codes for CASSPGQAANTEAFF. This chain links TRBV18 with TRBJ1-1; 8 bases fit TRBD1. The trim removed 3 bases at V and 1 base at J, leaving 4 bases unmatched. The germline CDR1 and CDR2 sequences are KGHSH and LQKENI. The CDR3 contains 15 residues. Complete variable domain (other parts from reference TRBV18 and TRBJ1-1): NAGVMQNPRHLVRRRGQEARLRCSPMKGHSHVYWYRQLPEEGLKFMVYLQKENIIDESGMPKERFSAEFPKEGPSILRIQQVVRGDSAAYFCASSPGQAANTEAFFGQGTRLTVV.

V usage is TRBV10-1 and J usage is TRBJ1-2; D not certain. Deletions cut 3 bases from V and 2 bases from J, with 7 bases between. Germline V CDR1 and CDR2: WNHNN, SYGVQD (reference sequence). The CDR3 covers 13 residues. The CDR3 coding sequence is TGCGCCAGCAGTGACAGTCAGAACTATGGCTACACCTTC. This codes for CASSDSQNYGYTF.

The table lists this clone with a few counts. The chain has TRBV5-6 and TRBJ2-2; possibly TRBD1 for D (6 bases). This CDR3 spans 15 amino acids. Germline assignment: CDR1 SGHDT and CDR2 YYEEEE. Trimming stripped 6 bases from V and 4 bases from J, with 16 bases between. DNA for the CDR3: TGTGCCAGCACCCCCTTTCGACAGGCCACCGGGGAGCTGTTTTTT. Protein product: CASTPFRQATGELFF.

J is TRBJ2-1 and V is TRBV19; D not resolved. Trimming removed 7 bases from V and 10 bases from J, with 17 bases in between. Looked up from germline, CDR1 is LNHDA and CDR2 is SQIVND (reference sequence). The CDR3 runs to 13 residues. CDR3 amino acids: CASKARGLEEQFF. DNA for the CDR3: TGTGCCAGTAAGGCCCGAGGCCTGGAGGAGCAGTTCTTC. Combining the CDR3 with reference TRBV19 and TRBJ2-1 gives the whole variable domain DGGITQSPKYLFRKEGQNVTLSCEQNLNHDAMYWYRQDPGQGLRLIYYSQIVNDFQKGDIAEGYSVSREKKESFPLTVTSAQKNPTAFYLCASKARGLEEQFFGPGTRLTVL.

This sequence joins TRBV7-9 and TRBJ1-4; D might be TRBD1 (6 bases). Trimming shortened V by 4 bases and J by 8 bases, and 14 bases separated the two germline ends. The CDR3 consists of 14 residues. Germline V lookup: CDR1 SEHNR, CDR2 FQNEAQ (reference sequence). CDR3 region: CASSSDRRGEKLFF. The CDR3 coding sequence is TGTGCCAGCAGCTCCGACCGAAGGGGGGAAAAACTGTTTTTT.

The CDR3 sequence: CASRGRGQGDYGYTF. In DNA, the CDR3 is TGTGCCAGCAGGGGCCGGGGACAGGGAGACTATGGCTACACCTTC. This chain joins TRBV6-5 and TRBJ1-2; TRBD1 agrees at 9 bases. Germline CDR1 reads MNHEY; CDR2 reads SVGAGI. V shed 6 bases and J 3 bases; nucleotides not matched to a gene: 8. The CDR3 has 15 amino acids.

The chain links TRBV6-5 to TRBJ1-2; D is possibly TRBD1 (5 bases). Trimming cost V 7 bases and J 8 bases, with 20 bases left between them. This CDR3 contains 14 residues. Germline CDR1 reads MNHEY; CDR2 reads SVGAGI. This CDR3 is CASTLGQNYGGYTF. The DNA for the CDR3 is TGTGCCAGCACCCTAGGACAAAACTATGGGGGCTACACCTTC.

The chain is built from TRBV29-1 and TRBJ2-3; TRBD2 aligns across 11 bases. CDR1 and CDR2 (germline): SQVTM, ANQGSEA. The CDR3 runs to 15 residues. Trimming removed 6 bases from V and 5 bases from J; junction bases left unmatched: 10. Here the CDR3 reads CSVAKTSGGGDTQYF. CDR3 DNA sequence: TGCAGCGTCGCAAAAACTAGCGGGGGTGGAGATACGCAGTATTTT.

The chain combines TRBV25-1 with TRBJ2-3; 7 bases map to TRBD1. V was pared by 6 bases and J by 2 bases, with 5 bases of the junction left unmatched. The CDR3 has 14 amino acids. CDR1 and CDR2 from the germline V gene are MGHDK and SYGVNS. The CDR3, as DNA: TGTGCCAGCAGAGACAGGGCCCACACAGATACGCAGTATTTT. This encodes CASRDRAHTDTQYF.

CDR3 residues: CASSLPRTGAGSGNTIYF. In nucleotides, the CDR3 is TGTGCCAGCAGTCTGCCCCGGACAGGGGCCGGCTCTGGAAACACCATATATTTT. The V and J genes are TRBV28 and TRBJ1-3, with TRBD1 matching 9 bases. Germline V gives CDR1 MDHEN, CDR2 SYDVKM. Trimming removed 5 bases from V and 0 bases from J; junction bases left unmatched: 11. CDR3 length: 18 amino acids. Variable domain in full (rest from reference TRBV28 and TRBJ1-3): DVKVTQSSRYLVKRTGEKVFLECVQDMDHENMFWYRQDPGLGLRLIYFSYDVKMKEKGDIPEGYSVSREKKERFSLILESASTNQTSMYLCASSLPRTGAGSGNTIYFGEGSWLTVV.

The V call is TRBV7-6, the J call TRBJ2-3; 8 nucleotides align to TRBD2. CDR1 is SGHVS, CDR2 FNYEAQ, per germline. J lost 5 bases, V lost 1 base, and 11 bases had no gene match. CDR3 length: 17 amino acids. DNA of the CDR3: TGTGCCAGCAGCTTAGGCTCTAGCGGGCCATCCGGAGATACGCAGTATTTT. Amino acid sequence: CASSLGSSGPSGDTQYF. The variable domain in full, with the rest retrieved from reference TRBV7-6 and TRBJ2-3, is GAGVSQSPRYKVTKRGQDVALRCDPISGHVSLYWYRQALGQGPEFLTYFNYEAQQDKSGLPNDRFSAERPEGSISTLTIQRTEQRDSAMYRCASSLGSSGPSGDTQYFGPGTRLTVL.

This clone has more than one count but fewer than ten. The chain recombines TRBV28 with TRBJ2-7; 9 bases map to TRBD2. V was pared by 6 bases and J by 4 bases, with 7 bases of the junction left unmatched. In germline, CDR1 is MDHEN, CDR2 SYDVKM. The length of the CDR3 is 14 residues. The CDR3 spells CASSAGAGGYEQYF. The CDR3 DNA reads TGTGCCAGCAGCGCGGGGGCGGGAGGGTACGAGCAGTACTTC.

This clone has just a few counts. This chain uses TRBV13 with TRBJ2-3; 9 nucleotides agree with TRBD2. With V trimmed by 5 bases and J by 1 base, 4 bases remained unmatched. CDR3 length equals 15 residues. Germline lookup yields CDR1 PRHDT and CDR2 FYEKMQ (reference sequence). This CDR3 is CASSDSGGGTDTQYF. The DNA of the CDR3 is TGTGCCAGCAGCGATAGCGGGGGAGGCACAGATACGCAGTATTTT.

The V gene is TRBV7-7, the J gene TRBJ2-2; D perhaps matches TRBD1 (5 bases). Germline CDR1 SSHAT, CDR2 FNYEAQ (reference sequence). Between the trimmed V and J ends, which lost 5 bases and 4 bases, there was a span of 8 bases. The CDR3 runs 13 residues. The CDR3 DNA follows: TGTGCCAGCAGCCAGGGTGGCACCGGGGAGCTGTTTTTT. Translating gives CASSQGGTGELFF.

This chain connects TRBV6-1 to TRBJ1-6; no clear D. V was pared by 3 bases and J by 8 bases, with 8 bases between. Germline CDR1 is MNHNS and CDR2 is SASEGT. This CDR3 is built from 13 residues. CDR3 DNA: TGTGCCAGCAGTGATGGCACCTATTCACCCCTCCACTTT. Translation: CASSDGTYSPLHF.

This rearrangement joins TRBV7-9 to TRBJ2-5; TRBD2 agrees at 7 bases. The trim removed 4 bases at V and 1 base at J, leaving 0 bases unmatched. Looked up from germline, CDR1 is SEHNR and CDR2 is FQNEAQ (reference sequence). This CDR3 is 13 amino acids long. CDR3 sequence (DNA): TGTGCCAGCAGCTCTAGCGGCCAAGAGACCCAGTACTTC. Its translation is CASSSSGQETQYF.